This TCR beta chain was found in a study of shared clonotypes between healthy human individuals. Naive CD8 cells lacked CD45RO, underwent positive selection for CCR7 and left out terminally differentiated effector memory CD45RA+ cells. Recent acute infections and vaccinations were absent in the healthy HIV-negative adult donors. Assay used: immunoSEQ multiplex PCR; TCRdb lists only in-frame clones, some missing. The sample lists millions of clones, around 96% occurring once. Trimming stripped 0 bases from V and 0 bases from J, with 13 bases between. The germline gives CDR1 SGHDT, CDR2 YYEEEE. This CDR3 has 16 amino acids.

The specimen was naive CD8+ T cells sorted from blood. The clonotype was recovered from a young man in good health. This chain uses TRBV5-6 with TRBJ2-7, with a possible D match to TRBD2 (6 bases). Here the CDR3 reads CASSLVGQGGSYEQYF. DNA for the CDR3: TGTGCCAGCAGCTTGGTGGGGCAGGGAGGCTCCTACGAGCAGTACTTC.